The TCR beta chain described here comes from a study of T-cell reconstitution after alpha-beta-depleted transplantation in children. Unique molecular identifiers were incorporated into the prepared TCRbeta library. TCRdb called the PCR reads again in MiXCR, with one record for every CDR3 protein. The data show 550,000 to 800,000 distinct CDR3 sequences, about an eighth seen once. This clonotype was counted many times. The CDR3 is 16 residues long. Per the germline V gene, CDR1 is SGHTA and CDR2 is FQGNSA. V was clipped by 5 bases and J by 3 bases, with 17 bases between them. The sample consisted of PBMCs, taken before TCRalphabeta/CD19-depleted stem cell transplant. The J gene is TRBJ2-1, the V gene TRBV7-2; D not resolved. This clonotype was sampled from a girl aged 2 to 9 with congenital amegakaryocytic thrombocytopenia, due to receive a stem cell transplant. The CDR3 loop is CASSPEPRSFYNEQFF. In nucleotides, the CDR3 is TGTGCCAGCAGCCCTGAACCACGTTCCTTCTACAATGAGCAGTTCTTC.